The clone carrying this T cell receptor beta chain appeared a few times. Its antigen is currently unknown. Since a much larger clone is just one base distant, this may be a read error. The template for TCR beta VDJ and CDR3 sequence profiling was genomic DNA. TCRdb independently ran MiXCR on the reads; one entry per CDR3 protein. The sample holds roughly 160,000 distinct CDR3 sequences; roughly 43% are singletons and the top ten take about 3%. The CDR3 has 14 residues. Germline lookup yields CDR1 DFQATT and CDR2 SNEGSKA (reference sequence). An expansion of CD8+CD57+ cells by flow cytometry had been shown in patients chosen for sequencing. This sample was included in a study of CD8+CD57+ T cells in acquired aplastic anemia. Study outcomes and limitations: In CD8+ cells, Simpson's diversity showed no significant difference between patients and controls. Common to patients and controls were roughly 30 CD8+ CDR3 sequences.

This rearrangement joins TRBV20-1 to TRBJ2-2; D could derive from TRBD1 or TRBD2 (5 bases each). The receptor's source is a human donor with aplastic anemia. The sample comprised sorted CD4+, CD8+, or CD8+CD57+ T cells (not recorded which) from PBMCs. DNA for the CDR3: TGCAGTGCTAGAGATCAGGGCGCTGCCGGGGATCTGTTTTTT. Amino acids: CSARDQGAAGDLFF.